What follows describes a single TCR beta chain. Its antigen is currently unknown. This sample is drawn from a study of blood T cells in healthy people across ages. Findings of the study overall: Diversity estimates from one million T cells were considered underestimates.

Looked up from germline, CDR1 is SGHTA and CDR2 is FQGTGA. V was pared by 3 bases and J by 1 base, with 4 bases of the junction left unmatched. The CDR3 loop spans 16 amino acids. Using a J-beta primer mix together with a sample-barcoded 5' primer, a second PCR was run for roughly 6 to 12 cycles. TCRdb independently ran MiXCR on the 5' RACE reads; one entry per CDR3 protein. Seen here are fewer than 2 million distinct CDR3 sequences, more than 35% observed once, and the top ten hold 20% to 25%. The origin of this receptor is a human donor in good health. This chain links TRBV7-3 with TRBJ2-1; 9 bases are shared with TRBD1. Input material: blood. The CDR3 region has the DNA TGTGCCAGCAGCTTTGACAGGGGGGGGTCCTACAATGAGCAGTTCTTC. Its protein is CASSFDRGGSYNEQFF.